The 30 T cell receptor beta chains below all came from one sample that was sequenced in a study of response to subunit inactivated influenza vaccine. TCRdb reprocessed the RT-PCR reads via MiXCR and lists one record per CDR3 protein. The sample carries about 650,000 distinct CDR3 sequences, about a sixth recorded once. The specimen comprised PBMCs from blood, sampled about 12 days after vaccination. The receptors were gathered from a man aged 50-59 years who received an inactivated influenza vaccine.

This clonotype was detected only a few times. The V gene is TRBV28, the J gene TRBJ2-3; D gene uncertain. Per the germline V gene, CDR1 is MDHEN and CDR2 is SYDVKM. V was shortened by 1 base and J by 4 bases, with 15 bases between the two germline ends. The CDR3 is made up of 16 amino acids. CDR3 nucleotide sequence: TGTGCCAGCAGTTTATTAGGCGGCACCGGCCCAGATACGCAGTATTTT. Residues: CASSLLGGTGPDTQYF.

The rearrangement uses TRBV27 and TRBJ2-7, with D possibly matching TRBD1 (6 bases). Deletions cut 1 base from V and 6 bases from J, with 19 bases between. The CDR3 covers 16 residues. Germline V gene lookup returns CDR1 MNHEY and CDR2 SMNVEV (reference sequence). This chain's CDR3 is CASSLFAGAARREQYF. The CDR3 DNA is TGTGCCAGCAGTTTATTCGCAGGGGCTGCTAGACGCGAGCAGTACTTC.

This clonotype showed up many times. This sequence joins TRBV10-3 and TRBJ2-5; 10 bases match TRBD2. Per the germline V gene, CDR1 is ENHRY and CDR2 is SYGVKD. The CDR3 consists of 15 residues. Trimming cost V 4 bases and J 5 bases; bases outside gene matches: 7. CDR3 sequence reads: CAISVSSGGRETQYF. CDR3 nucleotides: TGTGCCATCAGTGTATCTAGCGGGGGACGCGAGACCCAGTACTTC.

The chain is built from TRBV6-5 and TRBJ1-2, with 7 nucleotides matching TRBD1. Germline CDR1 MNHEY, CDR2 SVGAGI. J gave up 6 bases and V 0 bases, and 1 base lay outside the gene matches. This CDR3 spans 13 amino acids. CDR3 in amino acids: CASSYSTGHGYTF. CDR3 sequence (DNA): TGTGCCAGCAGTTACTCGACAGGGCATGGCTACACCTTC.

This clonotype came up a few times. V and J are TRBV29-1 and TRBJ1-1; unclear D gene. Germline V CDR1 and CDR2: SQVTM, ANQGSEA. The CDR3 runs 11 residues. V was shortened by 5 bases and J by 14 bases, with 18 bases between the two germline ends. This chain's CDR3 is CSVSPSLHSFF. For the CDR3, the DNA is TGCAGCGTTTCCCCAAGCCTCCATTCCTTCTTT.

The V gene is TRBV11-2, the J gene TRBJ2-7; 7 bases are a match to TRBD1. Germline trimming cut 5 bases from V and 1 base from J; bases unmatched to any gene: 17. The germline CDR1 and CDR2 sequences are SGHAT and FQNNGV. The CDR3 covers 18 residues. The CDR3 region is CASSTGRWGRGISYEQYF. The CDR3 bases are TGTGCCAGCAGCACGGGGCGGTGGGGCAGGGGGATTTCCTACGAGCAGTACTTC. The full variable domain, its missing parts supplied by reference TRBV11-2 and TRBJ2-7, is EAGVAQSPRYKIIEKRQSVAFWCNPISGHATLYWYQQILGQGPKLLIQFQNNGVVDDSQLPKDRFSAERLKGVDSTLKIQPAKLEDSAVYLCASSTGRWGRGISYEQYFGPGTRLTVT.

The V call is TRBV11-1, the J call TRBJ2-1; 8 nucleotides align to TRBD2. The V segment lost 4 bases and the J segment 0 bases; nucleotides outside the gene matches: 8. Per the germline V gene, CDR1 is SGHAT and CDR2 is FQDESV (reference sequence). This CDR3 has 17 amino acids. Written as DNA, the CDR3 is TGTGCCAGCAGCTCGTGGCTAGCGGGTAGCTCCTACAATGAGCAGTTCTTC. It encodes CASSSWLAGSSYNEQFF.

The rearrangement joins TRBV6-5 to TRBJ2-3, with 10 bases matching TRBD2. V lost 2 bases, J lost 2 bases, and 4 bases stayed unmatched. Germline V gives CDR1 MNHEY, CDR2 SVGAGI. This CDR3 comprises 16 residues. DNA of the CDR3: TGTGCCAGCAGTTACCGACTAGCGGGTCTCACAGATACGCAGTATTTT. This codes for CASSYRLAGLTDTQYF.

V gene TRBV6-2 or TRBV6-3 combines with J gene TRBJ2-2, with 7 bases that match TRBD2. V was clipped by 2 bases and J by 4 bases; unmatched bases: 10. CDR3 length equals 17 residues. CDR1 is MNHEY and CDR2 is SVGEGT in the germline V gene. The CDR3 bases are TGTGCCAGCAGTTACCCATACCGACTAGCCGGCACCGGGGAGCTGTTTTTT. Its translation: CASSYPYRLAGTGELFF.

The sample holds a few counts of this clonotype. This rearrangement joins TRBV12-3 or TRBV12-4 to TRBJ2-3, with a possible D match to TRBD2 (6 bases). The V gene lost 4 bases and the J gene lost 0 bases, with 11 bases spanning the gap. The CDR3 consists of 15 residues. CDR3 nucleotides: TGTGCCAGCAGTTATGGCGGGACTAGCACAGATACGCAGTATTTT. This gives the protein CASSYGGTSTDTQYF.

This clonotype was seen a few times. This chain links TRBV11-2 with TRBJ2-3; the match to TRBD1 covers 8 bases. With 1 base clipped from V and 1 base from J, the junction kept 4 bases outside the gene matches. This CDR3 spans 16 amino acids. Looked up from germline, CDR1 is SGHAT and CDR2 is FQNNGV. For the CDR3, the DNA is TGTGCCAGCAGCTTAGTTCTACAGGGGGGCACAGATACGCAGTATTTT. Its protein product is CASSLVLQGGTDTQYF.

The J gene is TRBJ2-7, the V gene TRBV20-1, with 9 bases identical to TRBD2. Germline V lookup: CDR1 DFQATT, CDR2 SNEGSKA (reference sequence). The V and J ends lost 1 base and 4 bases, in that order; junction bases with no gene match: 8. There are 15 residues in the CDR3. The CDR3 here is CSARAGGGGEYEQYF. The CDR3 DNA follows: TGCAGTGCTAGAGCCGGTGGCGGGGGGGAATACGAGCAGTACTTC.

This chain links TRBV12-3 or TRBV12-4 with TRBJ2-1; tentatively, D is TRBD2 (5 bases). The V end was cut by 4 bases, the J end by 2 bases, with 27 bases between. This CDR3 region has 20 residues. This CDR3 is CASSSLWAQQTGSPYNEQFF. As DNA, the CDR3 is TGTGCCAGCAGTTCTCTTTGGGCCCAGCAAACGGGATCTCCCTACAATGAGCAGTTCTTC.

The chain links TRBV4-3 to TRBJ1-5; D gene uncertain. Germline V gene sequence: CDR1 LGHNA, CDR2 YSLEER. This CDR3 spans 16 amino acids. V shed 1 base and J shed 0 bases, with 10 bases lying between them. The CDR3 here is CASSQGLGYSNQPQHF. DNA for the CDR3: TGCGCCAGCAGCCAAGGGTTGGGGTATAGCAATCAGCCCCAGCATTTT.

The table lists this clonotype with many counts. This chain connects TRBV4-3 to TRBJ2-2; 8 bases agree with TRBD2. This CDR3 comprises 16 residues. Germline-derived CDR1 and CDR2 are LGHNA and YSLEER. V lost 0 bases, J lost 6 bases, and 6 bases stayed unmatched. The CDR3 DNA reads TGCGCCAGCAGCCAAGATATCGGGAGGGCTGCCGGGGAGCTGTTTTTT. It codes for CASSQDIGRAAGELFF.

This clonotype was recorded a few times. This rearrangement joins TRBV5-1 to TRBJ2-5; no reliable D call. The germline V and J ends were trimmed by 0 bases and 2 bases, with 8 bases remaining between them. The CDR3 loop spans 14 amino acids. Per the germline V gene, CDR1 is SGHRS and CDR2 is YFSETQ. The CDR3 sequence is CASSLEGQQETQYF. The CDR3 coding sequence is TGCGCCAGCAGCTTGGAGGGCCAACAAGAGACCCAGTACTTC.

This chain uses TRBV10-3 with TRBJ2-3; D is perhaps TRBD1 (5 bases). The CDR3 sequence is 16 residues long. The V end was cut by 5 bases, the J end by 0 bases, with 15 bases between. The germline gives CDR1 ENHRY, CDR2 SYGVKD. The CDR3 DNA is TGTGCCATCAGTAAAACAGGAGCGTCTAGCACAGATACGCAGTATTTT. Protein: CAISKTGASSTDTQYF.

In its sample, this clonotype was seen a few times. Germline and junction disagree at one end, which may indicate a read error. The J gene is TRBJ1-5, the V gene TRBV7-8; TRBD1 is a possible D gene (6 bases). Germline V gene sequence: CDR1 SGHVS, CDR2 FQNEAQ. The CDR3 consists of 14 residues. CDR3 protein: CASSLGGAAQSQHF. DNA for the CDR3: TGTGCCAGCAGCCTAGGGGGGGCAGCTCAGTCCCAGCATTTT.

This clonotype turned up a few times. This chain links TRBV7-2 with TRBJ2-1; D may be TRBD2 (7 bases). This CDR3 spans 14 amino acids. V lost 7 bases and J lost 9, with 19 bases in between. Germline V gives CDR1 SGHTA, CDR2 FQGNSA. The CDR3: CASTRGGDYGEQFF. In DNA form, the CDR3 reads TGTGCCAGCACCCGAGGGGGGGATTACGGTGAGCAGTTCTTC.

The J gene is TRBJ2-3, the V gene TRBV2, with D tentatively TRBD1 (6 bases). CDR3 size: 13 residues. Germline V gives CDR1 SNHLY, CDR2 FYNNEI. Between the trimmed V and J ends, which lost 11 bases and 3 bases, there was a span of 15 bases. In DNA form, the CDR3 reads TGTGCCGGCAAAGCAGGGGAGACAGATACGCAGTATTTT. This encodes CAGKAGETDTQYF.

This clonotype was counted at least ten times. The CDR3 protein is CSAGGTSGGQKEQFF. Written as DNA, the CDR3 is TGCAGTGCTGGGGGGACTAGCGGGGGTCAAAAAGAGCAGTTCTTC. The gene calls are TRBV20-1 and TRBJ2-1, with 14 bases lining up with TRBD2. The CDR3 runs to 15 residues. The V gene's germline CDR1 is DFQATT and CDR2 SNEGSKA (reference sequence). V shed 5 bases and J 10 bases; nucleotides not matched to a gene: 10.

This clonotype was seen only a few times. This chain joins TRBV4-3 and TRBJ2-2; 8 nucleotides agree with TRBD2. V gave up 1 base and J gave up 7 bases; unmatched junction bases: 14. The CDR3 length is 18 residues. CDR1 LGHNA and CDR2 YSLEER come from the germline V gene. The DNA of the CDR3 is TGCGCCAGCAGCCAAGGAGGCCCGAGCGGGGGATTTATCGGGGAGCTGTTTTTT. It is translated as CASSQGGPSGGFIGELFF.

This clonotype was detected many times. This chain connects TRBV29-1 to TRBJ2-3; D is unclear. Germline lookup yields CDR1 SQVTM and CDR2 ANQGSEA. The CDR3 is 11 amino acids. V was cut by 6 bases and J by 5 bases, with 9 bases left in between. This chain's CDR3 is CSVEPGDTQYF. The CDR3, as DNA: TGCAGCGTAGAACCAGGAGATACGCAGTATTTT.

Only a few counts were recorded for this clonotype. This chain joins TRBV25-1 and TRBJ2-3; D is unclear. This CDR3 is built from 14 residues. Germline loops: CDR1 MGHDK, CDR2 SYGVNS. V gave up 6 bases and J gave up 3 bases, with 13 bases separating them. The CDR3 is CASSSPLATDTQYF. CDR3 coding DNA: TGTGCCAGCAGCTCGCCCCTCGCAACAGATACGCAGTATTTT.

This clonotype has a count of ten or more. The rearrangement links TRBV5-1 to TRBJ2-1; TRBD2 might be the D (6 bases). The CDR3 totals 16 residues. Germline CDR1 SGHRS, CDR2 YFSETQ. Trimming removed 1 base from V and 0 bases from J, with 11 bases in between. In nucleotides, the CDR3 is TGCGCCAGCAGCTTGTTAGCGGATAGCTCCTACAATGAGCAGTTCTTC. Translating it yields CASSLLADSSYNEQFF.

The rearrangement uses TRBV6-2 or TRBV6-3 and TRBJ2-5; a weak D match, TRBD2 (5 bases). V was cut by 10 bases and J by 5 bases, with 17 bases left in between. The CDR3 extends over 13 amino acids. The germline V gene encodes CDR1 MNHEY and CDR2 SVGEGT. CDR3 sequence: CATLPPEEETQYF. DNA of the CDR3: TGTGCCACCCTCCCCCCGGAGGAGGAGACCCAGTACTTC.

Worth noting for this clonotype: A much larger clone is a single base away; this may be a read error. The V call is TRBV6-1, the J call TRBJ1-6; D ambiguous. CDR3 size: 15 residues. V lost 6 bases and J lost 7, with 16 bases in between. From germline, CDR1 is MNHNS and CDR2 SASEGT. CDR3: CASSSGSMGNSPLHF. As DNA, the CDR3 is TGTGCCAGCAGCTCTGGATCAATGGGGAATTCACCCCTCCACTTT.

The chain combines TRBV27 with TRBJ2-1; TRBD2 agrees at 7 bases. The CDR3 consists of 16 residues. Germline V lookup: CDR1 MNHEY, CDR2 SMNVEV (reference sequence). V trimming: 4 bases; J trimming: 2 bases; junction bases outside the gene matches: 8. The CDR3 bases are TGTGCCAGCAGTTCCCCGACTAGCAGACCCTACAATGAGCAGTTCTTC. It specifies CASSSPTSRPYNEQFF.

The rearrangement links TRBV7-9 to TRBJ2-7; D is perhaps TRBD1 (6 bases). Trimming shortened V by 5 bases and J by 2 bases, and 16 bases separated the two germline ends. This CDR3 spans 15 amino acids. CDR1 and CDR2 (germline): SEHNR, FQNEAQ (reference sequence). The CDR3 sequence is CASSDRQDSPYEQYF. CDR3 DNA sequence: TGTGCCAGCAGCGACCGACAGGACAGCCCCTACGAGCAGTACTTC.

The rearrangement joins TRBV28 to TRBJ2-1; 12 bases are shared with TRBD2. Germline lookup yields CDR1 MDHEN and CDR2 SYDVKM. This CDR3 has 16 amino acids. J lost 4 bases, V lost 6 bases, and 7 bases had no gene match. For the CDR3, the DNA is TGTGCCAGCAGCCTAACTAGCGGGAGGCCGTACAATGAGCAGTTCTTC. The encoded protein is CASSLTSGRPYNEQFF.